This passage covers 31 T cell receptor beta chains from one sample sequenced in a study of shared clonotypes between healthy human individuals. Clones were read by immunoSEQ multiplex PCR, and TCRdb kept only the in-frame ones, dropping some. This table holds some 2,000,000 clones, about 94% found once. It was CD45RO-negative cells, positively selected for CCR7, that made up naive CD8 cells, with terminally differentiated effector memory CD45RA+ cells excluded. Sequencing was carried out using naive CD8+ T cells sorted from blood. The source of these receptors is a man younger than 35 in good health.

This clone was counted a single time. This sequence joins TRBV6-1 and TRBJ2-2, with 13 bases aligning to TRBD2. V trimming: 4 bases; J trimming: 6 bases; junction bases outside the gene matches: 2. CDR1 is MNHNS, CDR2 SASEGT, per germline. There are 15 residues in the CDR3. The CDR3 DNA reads TGTGCCAGCAGTGCGACTAGCGGGAGGCCCGGGGAGCTGTTTTTT. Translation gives CASSATSGRPGELFF.

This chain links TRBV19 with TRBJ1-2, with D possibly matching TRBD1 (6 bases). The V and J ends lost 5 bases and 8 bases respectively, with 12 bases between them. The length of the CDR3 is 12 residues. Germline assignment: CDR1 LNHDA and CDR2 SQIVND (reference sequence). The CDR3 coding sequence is TGTGCCAGTAGTGCTACAGGGTTGGGCTACACCTTC. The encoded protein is CASSATGLGYTF.

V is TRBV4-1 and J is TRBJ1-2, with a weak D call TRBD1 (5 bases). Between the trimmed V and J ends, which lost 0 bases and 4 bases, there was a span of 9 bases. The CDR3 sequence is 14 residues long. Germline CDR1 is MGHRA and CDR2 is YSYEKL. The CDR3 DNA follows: TGCGCCAGCAGCCAAGAGGGAGACAGCTATGGCTACACCTTC. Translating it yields CASSQEGDSYGYTF.

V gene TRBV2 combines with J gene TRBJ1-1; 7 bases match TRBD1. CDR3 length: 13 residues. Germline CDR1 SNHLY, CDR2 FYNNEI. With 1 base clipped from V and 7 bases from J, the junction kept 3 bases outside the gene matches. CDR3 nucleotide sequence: TGTGCCAGCAGTGAAGGACAGGGACTTGAAGCTTTCTTT. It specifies CASSEGQGLEAFF.

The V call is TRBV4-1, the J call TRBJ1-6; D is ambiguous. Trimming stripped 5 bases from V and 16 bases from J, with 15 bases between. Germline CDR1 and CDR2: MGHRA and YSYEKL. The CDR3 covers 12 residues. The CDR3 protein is CASSDRTWPLHF. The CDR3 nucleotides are TGCGCCAGCAGCGATCGGACTTGGCCACTCCACTTT.

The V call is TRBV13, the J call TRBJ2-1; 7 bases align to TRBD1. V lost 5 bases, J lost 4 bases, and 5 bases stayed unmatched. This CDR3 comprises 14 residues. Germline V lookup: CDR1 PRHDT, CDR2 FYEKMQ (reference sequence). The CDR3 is CASSLDRTYNEQFF. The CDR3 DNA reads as TGTGCCAGCAGCCTGGACAGGACTTACAATGAGCAGTTCTTC.

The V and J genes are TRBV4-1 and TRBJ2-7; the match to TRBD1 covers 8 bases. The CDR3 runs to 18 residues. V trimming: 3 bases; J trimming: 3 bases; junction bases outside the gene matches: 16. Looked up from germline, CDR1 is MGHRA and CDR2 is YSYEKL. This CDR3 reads CASSQKESQATGVYEQYF. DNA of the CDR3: TGCGCCAGCAGCCAGAAAGAGAGCCAGGCGACAGGGGTCTACGAGCAGTACTTC.

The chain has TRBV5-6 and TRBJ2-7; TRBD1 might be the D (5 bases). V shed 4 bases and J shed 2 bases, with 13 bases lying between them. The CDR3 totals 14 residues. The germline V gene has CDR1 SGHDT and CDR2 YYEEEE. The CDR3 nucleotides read TGTGCCAGCAGCCCCGAAGACAGCCCCTACGAGCAGTACTTC. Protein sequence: CASSPEDSPYEQYF.

CDR3 sequence: CASSPLGSSYEQYF. The CDR3 DNA reads TGCGCCAGCAGCCCGCTGGGGAGCTCCTACGAGCAGTACTTC. The chain has TRBV5-1 and TRBJ2-7; the D gene is possibly TRBD2 (5 bases). Germline V gene sequence: CDR1 SGHRS, CDR2 YFSETQ. The CDR3 spans 14 residues. V gave up 4 bases and J gave up 0 bases, with 11 bases separating them.

For the CDR3, the DNA is TGTGCCAGCAGCTACGATCCGGGACTAGCGGAAGACACCGGGGAGCTGTTTTTT. Translated: CASSYDPGLAEDTGELFF. The V call is TRBV7-8, the J call TRBJ2-2; 11 bases align to TRBD2. Looked up from germline, CDR1 is SGHVS and CDR2 is FQNEAQ. Trimming took 4 bases from V and 3 from J; bases not matched to a gene: 10. The CDR3 spans 18 residues.

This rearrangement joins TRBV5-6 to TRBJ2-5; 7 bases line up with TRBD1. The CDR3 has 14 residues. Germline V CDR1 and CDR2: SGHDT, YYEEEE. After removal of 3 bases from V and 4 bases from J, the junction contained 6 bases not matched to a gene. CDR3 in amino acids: CASSSTGDGETQYF. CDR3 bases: TGTGCCAGCAGCTCCACAGGGGACGGAGAGACCCAGTACTTC.

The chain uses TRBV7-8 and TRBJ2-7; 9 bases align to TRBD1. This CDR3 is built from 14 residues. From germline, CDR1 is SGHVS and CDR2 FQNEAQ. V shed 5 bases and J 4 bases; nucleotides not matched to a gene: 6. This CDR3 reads CASSPPTGGYEQYF. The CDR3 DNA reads TGTGCCAGCAGCCCACCGACAGGGGGATACGAGCAGTACTTC. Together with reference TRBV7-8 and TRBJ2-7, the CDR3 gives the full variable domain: GAGVSQSPRYKVAKRGQDVALRCDPISGHVSLFWYQQALGQGPEFLTYFQNEAQLDKSGLPSDRFFAERPEGSVSTLKIQRTQQEDSAVYLCASSPPTGGYEQYFGPGTRLTVT.

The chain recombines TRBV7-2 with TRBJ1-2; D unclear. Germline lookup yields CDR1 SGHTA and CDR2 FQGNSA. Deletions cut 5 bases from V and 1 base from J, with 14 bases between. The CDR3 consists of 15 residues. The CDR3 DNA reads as TGTGCCAGCAGCCCGCTAGGGTGGTTTAACTATGGCTACACCTTC. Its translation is CASSPLGWFNYGYTF. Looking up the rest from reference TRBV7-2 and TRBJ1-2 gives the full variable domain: GAGVSQSPSNKVTEKGKDVELRCDPISGHTALYWYRQSLGQGLEFLIYFQGNSAPDKSGLPSDRFSAERTGGSVSTLTIQRTQQEDSAVYLCASSPLGWFNYGYTFGSGTRLTVV.

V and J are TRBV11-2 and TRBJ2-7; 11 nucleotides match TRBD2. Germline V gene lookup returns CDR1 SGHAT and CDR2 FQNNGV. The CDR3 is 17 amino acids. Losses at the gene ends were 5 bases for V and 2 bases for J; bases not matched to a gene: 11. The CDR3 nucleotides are TGTGCCAGCAGCACCCCCTTCCCACTAGCGGGGGCCTACGAGCAGTACTTC. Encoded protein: CASSTPFPLAGAYEQYF.

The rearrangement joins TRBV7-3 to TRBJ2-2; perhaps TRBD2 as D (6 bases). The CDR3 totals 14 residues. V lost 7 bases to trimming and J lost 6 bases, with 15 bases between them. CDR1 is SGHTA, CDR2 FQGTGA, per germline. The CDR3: CASTILGGSGELFF. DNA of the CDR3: TGTGCCAGCACCATTCTGGGGGGATCCGGGGAGCTGTTTTTT. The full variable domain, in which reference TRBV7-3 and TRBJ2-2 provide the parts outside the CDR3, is GAGVSQTPSNKVTEKGKYVELRCDPISGHTALYWYRQSLGQGPEFLIYFQGTGAADDSGLPNDRFFAVRPEGSVSTLKIQRTERGDSAVYLCASTILGGSGELFFGEGSRLTVL.

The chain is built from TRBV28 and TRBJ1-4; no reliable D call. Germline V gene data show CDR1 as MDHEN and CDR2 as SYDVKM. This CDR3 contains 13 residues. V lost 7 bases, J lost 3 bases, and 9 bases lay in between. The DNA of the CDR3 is TGTGCCAGCACTCCAACAGCTAATGAAAAACTGTTTTTT. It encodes CASTPTANEKLFF.

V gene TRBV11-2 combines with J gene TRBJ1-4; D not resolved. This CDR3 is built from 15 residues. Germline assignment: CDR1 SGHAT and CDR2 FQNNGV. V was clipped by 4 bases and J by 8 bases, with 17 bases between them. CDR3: CASSSEPWVGEKLFF. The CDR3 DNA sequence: TGTGCCAGCAGCTCAGAGCCCTGGGTAGGAGAAAAACTGTTTTTT.

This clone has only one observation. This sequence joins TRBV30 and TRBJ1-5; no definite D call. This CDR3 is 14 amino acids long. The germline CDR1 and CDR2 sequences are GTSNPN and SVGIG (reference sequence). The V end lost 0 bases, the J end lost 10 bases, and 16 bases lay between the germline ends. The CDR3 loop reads CAWSVRVGSRPQHF. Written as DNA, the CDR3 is TGTGCCTGGAGTGTACGGGTCGGATCCCGACCCCAGCATTTT.

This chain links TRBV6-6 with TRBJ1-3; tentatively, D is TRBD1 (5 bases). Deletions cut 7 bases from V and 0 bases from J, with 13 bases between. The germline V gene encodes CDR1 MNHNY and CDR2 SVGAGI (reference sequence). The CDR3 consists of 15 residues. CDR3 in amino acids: CASTLEGYSGNTIYF. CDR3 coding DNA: TGTGCCAGCACCTTGGAGGGGTACTCTGGAAACACCATATATTTT.

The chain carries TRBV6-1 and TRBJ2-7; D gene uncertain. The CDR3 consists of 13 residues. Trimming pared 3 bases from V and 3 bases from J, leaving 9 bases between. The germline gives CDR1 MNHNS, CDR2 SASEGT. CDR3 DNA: TGTGCCAGCAGTGATCCTCCAGGCTACGAGCAGTACTTC. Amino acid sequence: CASSDPPGYEQYF.

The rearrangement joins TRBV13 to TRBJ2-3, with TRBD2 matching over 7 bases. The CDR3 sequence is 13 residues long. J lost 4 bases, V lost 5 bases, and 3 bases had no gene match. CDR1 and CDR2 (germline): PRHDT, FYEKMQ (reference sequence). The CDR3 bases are TGTGCCAGCAGCCCCACTAGCGCAGATACGCAGTATTTT. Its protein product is CASSPTSADTQYF.

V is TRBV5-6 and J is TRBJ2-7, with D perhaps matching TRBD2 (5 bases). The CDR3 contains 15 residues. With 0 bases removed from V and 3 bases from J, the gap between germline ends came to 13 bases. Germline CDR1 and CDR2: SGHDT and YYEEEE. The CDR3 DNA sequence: TGTGCCAGCAGCTTGGGTCCGGACGGACTCTACGAGCAGTACTTC. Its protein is CASSLGPDGLYEQYF.

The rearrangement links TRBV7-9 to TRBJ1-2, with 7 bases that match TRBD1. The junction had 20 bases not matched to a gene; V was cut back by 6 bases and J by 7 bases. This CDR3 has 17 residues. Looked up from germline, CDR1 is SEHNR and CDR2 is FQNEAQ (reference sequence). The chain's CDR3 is CASSSIQSEQGNSGYTF. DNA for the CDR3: TGTGCCAGCAGTTCAATTCAATCCGAACAGGGGAATTCTGGCTACACCTTC.

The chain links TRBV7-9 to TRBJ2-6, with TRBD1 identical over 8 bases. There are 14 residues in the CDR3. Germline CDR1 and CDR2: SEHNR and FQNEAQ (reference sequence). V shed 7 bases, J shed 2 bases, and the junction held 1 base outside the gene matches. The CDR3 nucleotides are TGTGCCAGCAAGACAGGGGCTGGGGCCAACGTCCTGACTTTC. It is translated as CASKTGAGANVLTF.

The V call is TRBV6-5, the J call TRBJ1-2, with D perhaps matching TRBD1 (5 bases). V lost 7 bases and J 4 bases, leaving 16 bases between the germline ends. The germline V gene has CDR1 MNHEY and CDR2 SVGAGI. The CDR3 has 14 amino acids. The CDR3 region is CASTTGSGFYGYTF. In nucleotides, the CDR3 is TGTGCCAGCACCACGGGGTCAGGGTTCTATGGCTACACCTTC.

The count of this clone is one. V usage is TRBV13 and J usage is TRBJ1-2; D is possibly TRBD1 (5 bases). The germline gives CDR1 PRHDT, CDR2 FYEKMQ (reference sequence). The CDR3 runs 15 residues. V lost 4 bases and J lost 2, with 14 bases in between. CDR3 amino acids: CASSSERGRNYGYTF. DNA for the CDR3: TGTGCCAGCAGCTCCGAACGGGGCCGGAACTATGGCTACACCTTC.

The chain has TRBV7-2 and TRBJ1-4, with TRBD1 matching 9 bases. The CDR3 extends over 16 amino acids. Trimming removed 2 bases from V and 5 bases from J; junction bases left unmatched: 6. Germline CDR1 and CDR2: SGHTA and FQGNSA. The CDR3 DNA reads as TGTGCCAGCAGCTTACCCCCCGGACAGGGGAATGAAAAACTGTTTTTT. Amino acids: CASSLPPGQGNEKLFF.

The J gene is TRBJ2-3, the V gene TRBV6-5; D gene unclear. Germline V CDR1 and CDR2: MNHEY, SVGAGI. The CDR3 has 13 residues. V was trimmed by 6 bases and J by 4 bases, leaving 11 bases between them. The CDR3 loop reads CASSRNTADTQYF. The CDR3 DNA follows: TGTGCCAGCAGCCGGAACACTGCAGATACGCAGTATTTT.

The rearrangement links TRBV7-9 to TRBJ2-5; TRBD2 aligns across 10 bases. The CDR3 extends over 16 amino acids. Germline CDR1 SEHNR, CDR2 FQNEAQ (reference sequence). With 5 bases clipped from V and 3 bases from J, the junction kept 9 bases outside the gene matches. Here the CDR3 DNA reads TGTGCCAGCAGCCGTACTAGCGGGGTGACCGAAGAGACCCAGTACTTC. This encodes CASSRTSGVTEETQYF.

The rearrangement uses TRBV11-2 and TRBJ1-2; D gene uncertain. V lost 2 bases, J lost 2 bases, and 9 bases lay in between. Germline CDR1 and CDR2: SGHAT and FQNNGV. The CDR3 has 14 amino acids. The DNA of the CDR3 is TGTGCCAGCAGCTTATACGGCTTCAACTATGGCTACACCTTC. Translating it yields CASSLYGFNYGYTF.

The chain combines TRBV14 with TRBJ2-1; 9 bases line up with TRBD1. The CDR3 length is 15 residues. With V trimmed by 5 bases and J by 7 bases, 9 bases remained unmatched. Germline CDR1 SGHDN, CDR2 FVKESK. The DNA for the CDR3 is TGTGCCAGCAGCTTTACAGGGGGCGAGGGGAATGAGCAGTTCTTC. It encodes CASSFTGGEGNEQFF.